This record concerns one TCR beta chain sequence. The data are from a study of blood T cell repertoires in COVID-19. Germline lookup yields CDR1 MNHEY and CDR2 SMNVEV (reference sequence). The V gene lost 2 bases and the J gene lost 1 base, with 5 bases spanning the gap. CDR3 length: 13 amino acids. Authors' processing steps: Amplified reference gene primers provided the basis for estimating nucleated cell counts. Profiled with immunoSEQ multiplex PCR; TCRdb holds only in-frame clones, not every one. V and J calls and clone size are given by that table; D and trimming were obtained from the DNA. There are about 120,000 clones in the sample; roughly 89% occur only once, and 15% to 20% lies in the top ten.

The rearrangement uses TRBV27 and TRBJ1-1; D gene ambiguous. The sequenced sample consisted of peripheral blood. This clonotype was sampled from a human donor with acute or convalescent COVID-19. The donor label of this sample is uncertain. For the CDR3, the DNA is TGTGCCAGCAGTTTAGCCGGGAACACTGAAGCTTTCTTT. The encoded protein is CASSLAGNTEAFF.